This TCR beta chain comes out of a study of breast tumors, draining lymph nodes, adjacent tissues. Study-wide results and limits: The lymph node origin of tumor T cells was framed as consistent with a hypothesis, not demonstrated. Findings are consistent with lymph node origin and intratumoral expansion of most tumor T cells. Tumor repertoires ranked between lymph nodes and nontumor tissue in diversity, with V and J gene preferences. Compared with basal-like, luminal-like tumors shared significantly more repertoire with nontumor tissue.

Germline CDR1 MNHNS, CDR2 SASEGT. The CDR3 runs to 16 residues. V trimming: 7 bases; J trimming: 0 bases; junction bases outside the gene matches: 6. Axillary draining lymph nodes of breast cancer patients supplied the node samples. TCRdb independently ran MiXCR on the multiplex PCR reads; one entry per CDR3 protein. The sample lists about 80,000 distinct CDR3 sequences, roughly a fifth occurring once. This clonotype came up a few times. The antigen remains unidentified. Sequencing used axillary lymph node tissue. The sequence derives from a female donor with breast cancer. Some clones in this sample may be carry-over from other donors' samples. V usage is TRBV6-1 and J usage is TRBJ2-6, with 7 bases identical to TRBD2. The CDR3 sequence: CASKAGHASGANVLTF. In DNA, the CDR3 is TGTGCCAGCAAAGCGGGGCATGCCTCTGGGGCCAACGTCCTGACTTTC.